These 20 T cell receptor beta chains originate from one sample sequenced in a study of cytomegalovirus exposure and HLA in healthy donors. Produced via immunoSEQ multiplex PCR; TCRdb's table is partial and in-frame only. The table shows about 190,000 clones, with 84% occurring only once. Sequenced: PBMCs. These receptors were collected from a man between 18 and 35 years old in good health and CMV-seropositive.

The V call is TRBV7-2, the J call TRBJ2-7; tentative D call: TRBD2 (6 bases). Trimming left V 5 bases short and J 0 bases short, with 11 bases between. CDR3 length equals 14 residues. Germline loops: CDR1 SGHTA, CDR2 FQGNSA. Written as DNA, the CDR3 is TGTGCCAGCAGCCCACGACTAGACTCCTACGAGCAGTACTTC. Its protein product is CASSPRLDSYEQYF.

V is TRBV30 and J is TRBJ2-1; unclear D gene. Trimming pared 5 bases from V and 7 bases from J, leaving 15 bases between. CDR1 is GTSNPN, CDR2 SVGIG, per germline (reference sequence). The CDR3 loop spans 13 amino acids. The CDR3 loop is CAWAIDQENEQFF. The CDR3, as DNA: TGTGCCTGGGCGATTGATCAAGAAAATGAGCAGTTCTTC.

The CDR3 loop is CASSWEDRGRGEQYF. The DNA of the CDR3 is TGTGCCAGCAGCTGGGAGGACAGGGGGCGCGGCGAGCAGTACTTC. This chain joins TRBV5-6 and TRBJ2-7, with 11 bases aligning to TRBD1. V shed 3 bases and J 6 bases; nucleotides not matched to a gene: 8. Germline CDR1 is SGHDT and CDR2 is YYEEEE. The CDR3 is made up of 15 amino acids.

The chain uses TRBV29-1 and TRBJ2-7, with D maybe TRBD2 (7 bases). This CDR3 contains 13 residues. The V end was cut by 1 base, the J end by 4 bases, with 11 bases between. Germline-derived CDR1 and CDR2 are SQVTM and ANQGSEA. The CDR3 sequence is CSVEGGGGYEQYF. In DNA, the CDR3 is TGCAGCGTTGAAGGGGGAGGGGGGTACGAGCAGTACTTC.

The rearrangement uses TRBV28 and TRBJ2-7; 9 positions agree with TRBD1. The V and J ends lost 5 bases and 4 bases, in that order; junction bases with no gene match: 6. Germline CDR1 MDHEN, CDR2 SYDVKM. The CDR3 loop spans 14 amino acids. The CDR3 DNA follows: TGTGCCAGCAGTCTAGGGACAGGGTGGTACGAGCAGTACTTC. This gives the protein CASSLGTGWYEQYF. The full variable domain, its missing parts supplied by reference TRBV28 and TRBJ2-7, is DVKVTQSSRYLVKRTGEKVFLECVQDMDHENMFWYRQDPGLGLRLIYFSYDVKMKEKGDIPEGYSVSREKKERFSLILESASTNQTSMYLCASSLGTGWYEQYFGPGTRLTVT.

The chain carries TRBV13 and TRBJ2-7; tentatively, D is TRBD2 (6 bases). Trimming shortened V by 5 bases and J by 0 bases, and 20 bases separated the two germline ends. CDR1 is PRHDT and CDR2 is FYEKMQ in the germline V gene (reference sequence). The CDR3 covers 17 residues. CDR3 sequence (DNA): TGTGCCAGCAGCAATAGACTAGTTGGGGCAGCCTCCTACGAGCAGTACTTC. Translating it yields CASSNRLVGAASYEQYF.

This chain uses TRBV30 with TRBJ1-2; D possibly corresponds to TRBD1 (5 bases). The CDR3 is 12 amino acids. V lost 0 bases and J lost 10, with 12 bases in between. Germline values: CDR1 GTSNPN, CDR2 SVGIG (reference sequence). The DNA for the CDR3 is TGTGCCTGGAGTGTAGGCAGGGTTGCCTACACCTTC. Its protein product is CAWSVGRVAYTF.

The chain has TRBV6-1 and TRBJ1-4; no clear D gene. With 3 bases removed from V and 0 bases from J, the gap between germline ends came to 11 bases. Germline V CDR1 and CDR2: MNHNS, SASEGT. This CDR3 contains 16 residues. The DNA of the CDR3 is TGTGCCAGCAGTGACGCAGGTTCCTCAACTAATGAAAAACTGTTTTTT. Amino acids: CASSDAGSSTNEKLFF.

The CDR3 DNA is TGTGCCAGCGGACGACAGGGGGCGAGCACCGGGGAGCTGTTTTTT. This gives the protein CASGRQGASTGELFF. The rearrangement links TRBV5-6 to TRBJ2-2, with 10 bases identical to TRBD1. Germline lookup yields CDR1 SGHDT and CDR2 YYEEEE. The CDR3 extends over 15 amino acids. V lost 7 bases and J lost 4; bases outside the gene matches: 7.

The rearrangement uses TRBV7-3 and TRBJ1-1; the D gene is possibly TRBD1 (5 bases). CDR1 is SGHTA, CDR2 FQGTGA, per germline. The CDR3 spans 16 residues. Trimming pared 5 bases from V and 0 bases from J, leaving 16 bases between. CDR3 nucleotides: TGTGCCAGCAGCACCCACGGGGGGAGCATGAACACTGAAGCTTTCTTT. Translation gives CASSTHGGSMNTEAFF.

The CDR3 spells CASSREWTGENYGYTF. The CDR3 coding sequence is TGCGCCAGCAGCCGGGAATGGACAGGGGAAAACTATGGCTACACCTTC. The chain uses TRBV5-1 and TRBJ1-2; 9 bases fit TRBD1. This CDR3 has 16 residues. V was clipped by 4 bases and J by 2 bases; unmatched bases: 9. Germline CDR1 SGHRS, CDR2 YFSETQ. Full variable domain (rest looked up from reference TRBV5-1 and TRBJ1-2): KAGVTQTPRYLIKTRGQQVTLSCSPISGHRSVSWYQQTPGQGLQFLFEYFSETQRNKGNFPGRFSGRQFSNSRSEMNVSTLELGDSALYLCASSREWTGENYGYTFGSGTRLTVV.

The chain combines TRBV6-6 with TRBJ2-7; TRBD2 is a possible D gene (7 bases). Germline V gene lookup returns CDR1 MNHNY and CDR2 SVGAGI (reference sequence). Trimming took 6 bases from V and 3 from J, leaving 18 bases between them. This CDR3 spans 15 amino acids. In nucleotides, the CDR3 is TGTGCCAGCAGACCGGCGGGGGCCCCGGGCTACGAGCAGTACTTC. It yields the protein CASRPAGAPGYEQYF.

The chain links TRBV5-6 to TRBJ2-7, with D possibly TRBD2 on 6 matching bases. Germline loops: CDR1 SGHDT, CDR2 YYEEEE. The V and J ends lost 3 bases and 4 bases respectively, with 14 bases between them. This CDR3 is built from 14 residues. CDR3 amino acids: CASSSGPGGYEQYF. The CDR3 DNA sequence: TGTGCCAGCAGCTCGGGACCCGGAGGGTACGAGCAGTACTTC.

The V gene is TRBV28, the J gene TRBJ2-7; TRBD1 agrees at 7 bases. Germline V lookup: CDR1 MDHEN, CDR2 SYDVKM. V dropped 6 bases and J dropped 4; count of bases not matched to a gene: 9. The CDR3 extends over 14 amino acids. In DNA form, the CDR3 reads TGTGCCAGCAGGCCTCCGGGACAGAGATACGAGCAGTACTTC. It translates to CASRPPGQRYEQYF.

This chain joins TRBV5-4 and TRBJ2-1; TRBD2 agrees at 7 bases. The germline gives CDR1 SGHNT, CDR2 YYREEE (reference sequence). V lost 7 bases to trimming and J lost 2 bases; unmatched junction nucleotides: 18. The CDR3 totals 18 residues. The CDR3 region is CASSGEGGEVGAYNEQFF. For the CDR3, the DNA is TGTGCCAGCTCGGGGGAGGGCGGTGAGGTGGGGGCCTACAATGAGCAGTTCTTC.

The rearrangement links TRBV9 to TRBJ2-3; a weak D match, TRBD1 (5 bases). CDR3 length: 17 amino acids. V dropped 2 bases and J dropped 3 bases, with 19 bases sitting between them. CDR1 is SGDLS and CDR2 is YYNGEE in the germline V gene. The CDR3 loop is CASSVGPQDLFTDTQYF. CDR3 in DNA: TGTGCCAGCAGCGTGGGGCCCCAGGATTTGTTTACAGATACGCAGTATTTT.

The J gene is TRBJ2-7, the V gene TRBV7-7; D uncertain. From germline, CDR1 is SSHAT and CDR2 FNYEAQ (reference sequence). The germline V and J ends were trimmed by 3 bases and 3 bases, with 9 bases remaining between them. CDR3 length: 13 amino acids. DNA for the CDR3: TGTGCCAGCAGCTTGACTGGTGACTACGAGCAGTACTTC. It translates to CASSLTGDYEQYF.

This sequence joins TRBV7-2 and TRBJ1-1, with a possible D match to TRBD1 (6 bases). Germline CDR1 SGHTA, CDR2 FQGNSA. Between the trimmed V and J ends, which lost 5 bases and 4 bases, there was a span of 14 bases. This CDR3 is built from 14 residues. The CDR3 sequence: CASSPRLGGTEAFF. The CDR3 region has the DNA TGTGCCAGCAGCCCGCGGTTAGGGGGCACTGAAGCTTTCTTT.

The chain joins TRBV27 to TRBJ2-7; D possibly corresponds to TRBD1 (6 bases). Trimming shortened V by 6 bases and J by 2 bases, and 14 bases separated the two germline ends. The CDR3 extends over 14 amino acids. Germline CDR1 and CDR2: MNHEY and SMNVEV (reference sequence). CDR3 coding DNA: TGTGCCAGCAGCCTTACAGGGACCCCCTACGAGCAGTACTTC. Translation gives CASSLTGTPYEQYF.

The chain recombines TRBV6-1 with TRBJ2-5, with unresolved D. In germline, CDR1 is MNHNS, CDR2 SASEGT. With 6 bases removed from V and 5 bases from J, the gap between germline ends came to 4 bases. CDR3 length: 10 residues. CDR3 sequence reads: CASRLETQYF. CDR3 DNA: TGTGCCAGCAGACTGGAGACCCAGTACTTC.